This T cell receptor (beta chain) was identified during a study of T cells in localized non-small cell lung cancer. Sequenced by immunoSEQ multiplex PCR; TCRdb stores in-frame clones only, minus some. The data hold approximately 11,000 clones, with roughly four fifths observed a single time. The study's findings and limits: Among blood samples, higher T cell density accompanied longer overall survival. Uninvolved nearby lung showed the greatest T cell clonality, exceeding that found in tumor. Heterogeneity within the tumor remains possible, as just one region underwent sequencing. A median approximately 59 of the top 100 tumor clones appeared in adjacent lung.

In the case of this clone: The antigen remains unidentified.

Trimming pared 3 bases from V and 5 bases from J, leaving 9 bases between. The CDR3 has 13 residues. CDR1 KGHSH and CDR2 LQKENI come from the germline V gene. Sequenced here: peripheral blood mononuclear cells, sampled before any cancer treatment. This chain links TRBV18 with TRBJ2-3; D gene unclear. The sequence was collected from a female donor older than 55 with stage II lung adenocarcinoma. The CDR3 reads CASSPGLEDTQYF. In DNA, the CDR3 is TGTGCCAGCTCACCGGGTCTTGAAGATACGCAGTATTTT. Full variable domain (remainder filled in from reference TRBV18 and TRBJ2-3): NAGVMQNPRHLVRRRGQEARLRCSPMKGHSHVYWYRQLPEEGLKFMVYLQKENIIDESGMPKERFSAEFPKEGPSILRIQQVVRGDSAAYFCASSPGLEDTQYFGPGTRLTVL.